This T cell receptor (beta chain) was captured by sequencing in a study of blood T cells in healthy people across ages (dated by TCRdb to the mid-2010s). Broadly, across the study: In model experiments, template switching captured about one uniquely barcoded TCR beta cDNA molecule for every two T cells. Using deep sequencing normalized with unique cDNA molecular identifiers, the study measured how TCR beta repertoire diversity changes with age. Donors were grouped into four age groups: young (average 16 years), middle-aged (around 39), aged (approximately 67) and long-lived (about 89). To avoid experimental bias, donors of different ages were distributed randomly across sequencing lanes. Using the same blood draw, the study looked at two additional independent replicas of 1 million unique cDNA reads for two donors, one aged 18 to 30 and the other aged 80 or older.

About this clonotype itself: Its antigen is not yet known. Per-base quality was not reported, and no clone a single base away is much larger than it.

CDR1 SGHAT and CDR2 FQNNGV were looked up in the germline V gene. Between the V and J ends, shortened by 5 bases and 12 bases respectively, the junction contains 17 bases. From the cysteine up to the phenylalanine, the CDR3 has a length of 13 residues. Only the CDR3 DNA stays, 39 bases, in frame from base 1. To prepare the library, 5' RACE was applied. These reads were obtained on an Illumina HiSeq 2500. The second PCR ran for roughly 7 to 12 cycles and used a J-beta primer mix along with a sample-barcoded 5' primer. A template-switch 5' adaptor carrying 12 random nucleotides introduced a unique molecular identifier onto each TCR beta cDNA molecule. Each sample yielded at least 2.5 million CDR3-containing paired-end reads. All of the RNA was converted into first-strand cDNA using the Mint cDNA synthesis kit, with a TRBC-specific oligonucleotide serving as the primer. All cDNA was treated with uracil-DNA glycosylase and then went through a first 18-cycle PCR with the universal primers M1SS and BC2_uni_R. The source study handled its data this way. For normalization, 1 million high-quality reads were randomly selected from each sample, with every read carrying a distinct molecular identifier. Instead of being binned into consensus sequences, reads with shared molecular identifiers were discarded. MiTCR, run with a Q25 quality threshold and the strictest error-elimination algorithm, handled CDR3 identification, clonotype clustering and error correction. A nonparametric unseen species model with Euler transformation was used to estimate a lower bound on total TCR beta diversity. TCRdb applied fastp at Q25 and MiXCR to the public reads, then kept only in-frame beta chains. Rows with one shared CDR3 protein collapse into an entry with the most common genes and DNA. The V and J calls follow TCRdb's processing rather than the paper's. This sample lists around 900,000 distinct CDR3 sequences; 25% to 30% were detected once. 15% to 20% of the sample is held by the ten biggest clonotypes.

The approximately 41 donors, aged about 6 to 95 years, were systemically healthy Caucasian individuals from Russia. Each donor gave approximately 9.4 milliliters of peripheral blood, drawn into EDTA-treated Vacutainer tubes. PBMCs were isolated by Ficoll-Paque density-gradient centrifugation, with at least 7 million obtained per sample. Trizol reagent was used to extract total RNA from PBMCs, with at least 5.5 micrograms per sample. The percentages of naive CD45RAhigh/CD27high T cells were determined by flow cytometry on a PBMC aliquot from every donor. Study-wide findings and limitations: There was a strong correlation between observed TCR beta diversity and the percentage of naive T cells measured by flow cytometry. Conclusive comparison of naive and antigen-experienced compartments was prevented by the profiling of bulk unsorted PBMCs. Compared with the aged group, more naive CD4+ T cells, fewer expanded clones and increased TCR diversity were shown by the long-lived group, suggesting age selection. Because the CMV infection status of the donors was unknown, age-related changes in expanded clonotypes may potentially have been confounded. Estimates of total diversity from one million sequenced T cells were regarded as lower bounds and underestimates. As age increased, observed TCR beta diversity per million T cells dropped in a roughly linear way, and a significant reduction was already evident by age about 40.

The TCR was taken from a woman of 80 years or more in good health. The source material was blood. The V and J segments used are TRBV11-2 and TRBJ2-1, with TRBD1 perhaps the D gene, on 8 matching bases. The CDR3 has the sequence CASSPGQGGGQFF. The DNA is as follows: TGTGCCAGCAGCCCTGGACAGGGCGGGGGGCAGTTCTTC.